This note documents a single T cell receptor (beta chain) sequence. Its antigen target is currently unknown. Base qualities are missing; no much larger clone stands one base away. The immunoSEQ Assay, a bias-controlled multiplex PCR, was used to amplify TCRbeta CDR3 regions from genomic DNA. On the study's bioinformatics: The number of nucleated cells in each sample was estimated by amplification of reference gene primers within the assay. To quantify the absolute abundance of each unique TCRbeta CDR3 rearrangement, sequence reads were collapsed and filtered. For each sample, productive Simpson clonality was calculated as the square root of Simpson's diversity index over productive rearrangements. TCRdb carries this immuneACCESS record with in-frame sequences only. Its versions omit some clonotypes, under half of them owing to an unresolved V gene in the studies checked, with the rest unexplained. V, J and clone size are taken as reported in that table, and D and trimming were inferred from the DNA itself. Counted in this sample were 210,000 or so clones; nearly 90% of them appeared once. The ten top clones hold under 14% of the sample.

This entry comes from a study of blood T cell repertoires in COVID-19 (dated by TCRdb to between 2020 and 2021). About the investigation overall: Samples covering the acute and convalescent phases of COVID-19 were provided by collaborators in the United States, Italy and Spain. Sample metadata almost always included a de-identified subject ID, COVID-19 status, age in years and sex. The repertoires were released in a freely available public database intended as a resource for research on the immune response to SARS-CoV-2. Where available, HLA class I and class II types were taken from metadata supplied by the sample provider and were not determined by assay-based typing. The dataset comprised deeply sampled blood TCRbeta repertoires from subjects exposed to, actively infected with, or recovered from COVID-19. The material from the prospective study consisted of cDNA or gDNA derived from T cells, B-cell-depleted T cells, or PBMCs. The samples were drawn from two sources: the first 160 participants of the ongoing ImmuneRACE study, and fewer than 1,500 subjects contributed by 6 global collaborators.

The CDR3 contains 13 residues, cysteine and phenylalanine counted. Only the CDR3 part of the read is kept: 39 bases, read in frame from the first base. Points the paper makes about the study in general: How much clinical and demographic metadata was included differed by source and by participant, and the metadata was provided uncurated.

Enrolling through a virtual design, the prospective study's participants ranged in age from roughly 18 to 100 years and lived across 24 United States geographic areas. Cohort assignment in the prospective study relied on participant-reported clinical history from a screening survey and a study questionnaire. Recovered participants in ImmuneRACE Cohort 3 were defined as having two consecutive negative NP/OP PCR tests, clearance from a healthcare professional, or resolution of symptoms. In the prospective study, mobile phlebotomists collected whole blood, serum and a nasopharyngeal or oropharyngeal swab from each participant. Participants in the prospective study had the option to provide additional blood draws and questionnaires over an approximately 2-month period. Before DNA extraction, prospective study blood samples were shipped either frozen or at room temperature.

The sequence came from a man aged 30 to 39 who had recovered from COVID-19. The sequenced material came from PBMCs or T cells enriched from blood (not recorded which). Here the chain combines TRBV21-1 and TRBJ2-5; whether TRBD2, the table's D call, matches the DNA was not checked. TRBV21-1 is a pseudogene. CDR3 loop: CASSKAPLGAQYF. In nucleotide form, the sequence is TGTGCCAGCAGCAAAGCCCCCCTCGGGGCCCAGTACTTC.